The 21 T cell receptor beta chains presented below share a single source sample, sequenced in a study of early stage breast cancer tumors. Sequencing used immunoSEQ multiplex PCR; TCRdb keeps in-frame clones, though not all of them. The sample lists about 19,000 clones, 83% occurring once. The sequenced material came from blood. The receptors come from a person in their 70s with breast cancer.

This sequence joins TRBV28 and TRBJ1-2; TRBD1 matches at 8 bases. The CDR3 sequence is 13 residues long. V dropped 6 bases and J dropped 5; count of bases not matched to a gene: 5. Germline assignment: CDR1 MDHEN and CDR2 SYDVKM. The DNA for the CDR3 is TGTGCCAGCAGGAACGACAGGGGTTATGGCTACACCTTC. It is translated as CASRNDRGYGYTF.

V is TRBV6-1 and J is TRBJ2-6; unclear D gene. Germline CDR1 and CDR2: MNHNS and SASEGT. The V and J ends lost 2 bases and 0 bases respectively, with 5 bases between them. This CDR3 is built from 15 residues. The CDR3 here is CASSEPGSGANVLTF. The CDR3 DNA reads as TGTGCCAGCAGTGAACCGGGCTCTGGGGCCAACGTCCTGACTTTC.

The chain is built from TRBV2 and TRBJ2-1; 9 bases are a match to TRBD2. V dropped 7 bases and J dropped 11; count of bases not matched to a gene: 6. From germline, CDR1 is SNHLY and CDR2 FYNNEI. CDR3 size: 12 residues. The CDR3 spells CASTTRGGKQFF. The CDR3 DNA reads TGTGCCAGCACAACGCGGGGGGGAAAGCAGTTCTTC.

This clone was detected a few times. This chain links TRBV4-1 with TRBJ1-6; 10 bases are shared with TRBD1. Germline V lookup: CDR1 MGHRA, CDR2 YSYEKL. The CDR3 has 15 amino acids. V gave up 4 bases and J gave up 7 bases; unmatched junction bases: 4. This chain's CDR3 is CASSPGQGRNSPLHF. The CDR3 region has the DNA TGCGCCAGCAGCCCGGGACAGGGGCGGAATTCACCCCTCCACTTT.

The genes are TRBV5-5 and TRBJ1-3; tentatively, D is TRBD1 (6 bases). From germline, CDR1 is SGHKS and CDR2 YYEKEE (reference sequence). V lost 2 bases and J lost 2, with 11 bases in between. This CDR3 has 15 residues. The CDR3 here is CASSFATGPGNTIYF. The CDR3 DNA reads as TGTGCCAGCAGCTTCGCTACAGGGCCTGGAAACACCATATATTTT.

This clone has only a few counts. This chain connects TRBV7-7 to TRBJ1-1; D not resolved. The CDR3 covers 13 residues. CDR1 and CDR2 (germline): SSHAT, FNYEAQ (reference sequence). V gave up 5 bases and J gave up 2 bases, with 9 bases separating them. The CDR3 spells CASSAGTNTEAFF. CDR3 nucleotides: TGTGCCAGCAGCGCGGGTACCAACACTGAAGCTTTCTTT.

The CDR3 DNA sequence: TGTGCCAGCAGCCAAAACAGGGGGACAGATACGCAGTATTTT. Its protein product is CASSQNRGTDTQYF. The V gene is TRBV14, the J gene TRBJ2-3; 8 nucleotides line up with TRBD1. After removal of 2 bases from V and 3 bases from J, the junction contained 1 base not matched to a gene. CDR3 length: 14 residues. Germline V gives CDR1 SGHDN, CDR2 FVKESK.

The chain couples TRBV5-4 to TRBJ2-4; possibly TRBD1 for D (5 bases). Between the trimmed V and J ends, which lost 5 bases and 5 bases, there was a span of 14 bases. The CDR3 totals 14 residues. Germline CDR1 SGHNT, CDR2 YYREEE (reference sequence). Here the CDR3 reads CASSHPGRENIQYF. As DNA, the CDR3 is TGTGCCAGCAGTCACCCGGGCAGGGAAAACATTCAGTACTTC.

This CDR3 reads CASSPRGQIYEQYF. CDR3 sequence (DNA): TGTGCCAGCAGCCCGAGAGGACAGATCTACGAGCAGTACTTC. J is TRBJ2-7 and V is TRBV7-8, with D perhaps TRBD1 (6 bases). V was cut by 5 bases and J by 3 bases, with 14 bases left in between. The CDR3 contains 14 residues. Germline lookup yields CDR1 SGHVS and CDR2 FQNEAQ.

In its sample, this clone was seen once. This chain links TRBV27 with TRBJ1-5; D perhaps matches TRBD1 (5 bases). The CDR3 length is 18 residues. The germline V and J ends were trimmed by 2 bases and 1 base, with 18 bases remaining between them. Germline CDR1 and CDR2: MNHEY and SMNVEV (reference sequence). CDR3 DNA sequence: TGTGCCAGCAGTTTAGGGCCCTACGGGGGGGGGAGCAATCAGCCCCAGCATTTT. It encodes CASSLGPYGGGSNQPQHF.

The chain uses TRBV5-4 and TRBJ2-1, with 10 bases identical to TRBD1. There are 16 residues in the CDR3. The V gene end was trimmed by 4 bases and the J gene end by 6 bases; junction bases not matched to a gene: 10. Germline-derived CDR1 and CDR2 are SGHNT and YYREEE (reference sequence). CDR3: CASSPPGDRGSNEQFF. The CDR3, as DNA: TGTGCCAGCAGCCCCCCAGGGGACAGGGGATCCAATGAGCAGTTCTTC.

The chain carries TRBV2 and TRBJ1-1, with 7 nucleotides matching TRBD1. J lost 1 base, V lost 6 bases, and 11 bases had no gene match. Germline CDR1 is SNHLY and CDR2 is FYNNEI. The CDR3 length is 16 residues. This CDR3 is CASRPGQAWANTEAFF. As DNA, the CDR3 is TGTGCCAGCAGACCCGGACAGGCCTGGGCGAACACTGAAGCTTTCTTT.

J is TRBJ1-2 and V is TRBV2; TRBD1 might be the D (6 bases). This CDR3 has 14 residues. Trimming took 4 bases from V and 0 from J, leaving 9 bases between them. Germline V gene data show CDR1 as SNHLY and CDR2 as FYNNEI. CDR3 bases: TGTGCCAGCAGTGGGACAGCATCTAACTATGGCTACACCTTC. Its translation: CASSGTASNYGYTF. Full variable domain (outside the CDR3, taken from reference TRBV2 and TRBJ1-2): EPEVTQTPSHQVTQMGQEVILRCVPISNHLYFYWYRQILGQKVEFLVSFYNNEISEKSEIFDDQFSVERPDGSNFTLKIRSTKLEDSAMYFCASSGTASNYGYTFGSGTRLTVV.

This chain links TRBV19 with TRBJ2-1, with D perhaps matching TRBD1 (6 bases). The CDR3 totals 14 residues. With 6 bases removed from V and 5 bases from J, the gap between germline ends came to 14 bases. Germline values: CDR1 LNHDA, CDR2 SQIVND (reference sequence). The CDR3 nucleotides read TGTGCCAGTAGGGACAGATTATCCAACAATGAGCAGTTCTTC. Encoded protein: CASRDRLSNNEQFF.

This clone has more than one count but fewer than ten. The DNA of the CDR3 is TGCGCCAGCAGCCAAGATGTGCAGGGCGGGATGAACACTGAAGCTTTCTTT. This codes for CASSQDVQGGMNTEAFF. The rearrangement links TRBV4-1 to TRBJ1-1; the D gene is possibly TRBD1 (5 bases). The V and J ends lost 0 bases and 0 bases respectively, with 14 bases between them. There are 17 residues in the CDR3. CDR1 is MGHRA, CDR2 YSYEKL, per germline.

V usage is TRBV19 and J usage is TRBJ2-6, with a weak D call TRBD2 (6 bases). This CDR3 is 17 amino acids long. The germline V and J ends were trimmed by 10 bases and 0 bases, with 19 bases remaining between them. Germline CDR1 reads LNHDA; CDR2 reads SQIVND (reference sequence). CDR3 protein: CATNHGGLGSGANVLTF. In DNA form, the CDR3 reads TGTGCCACTAACCACGGGGGTTTAGGCTCTGGGGCCAACGTCCTGACTTTC.

This clone occurred a few times. The CDR3 does not close with the conserved phenylalanine or tryptophan, likely indicating a read error. The DNA is omitted, as the CDR3 cannot be located on it reliably, and the CDR3 follows TCRdb's listing. The chain joins TRBV29-1 to TRBJ1-1; the D call TRBD1 from the table was never checked on the DNA. CDR1 and CDR2 from the germline V gene are SQVTM and ANQGSEA. The CDR3 has 10 residues if both end residues are counted. CDR3 sequence: CSVGEMGQGL.

This chain links TRBV11-2 with TRBJ1-4; the D gene is possibly TRBD1 (5 bases). Germline assignment: CDR1 SGHAT and CDR2 FQNNGV. V was shortened by 7 bases and J by 8 bases, with 23 bases between the two germline ends. CDR3 length equals 16 residues. CDR3 protein: CASTLGVRGEGEKLFF. In DNA, the CDR3 is TGTGCCAGCACTCTTGGGGTTCGGGGGGAAGGGGAAAAACTGTTTTTT.

This chain uses TRBV18 with TRBJ2-6; D gene unclear. Trimming removed 5 bases from V and 0 bases from J, with 11 bases in between. Germline CDR1 reads KGHSH; CDR2 reads LQKENI. This CDR3 is built from 16 residues. The CDR3 loop reads CASSTTGFSGANVLTF. CDR3 in DNA: TGTGCCAGCTCAACGACGGGTTTCTCTGGGGCCAACGTCCTGACTTTC.

The chain uses TRBV6-5 and TRBJ2-1; possibly TRBD2 for D (7 bases). Germline CDR1 and CDR2: MNHEY and SVGAGI. The CDR3 runs 15 residues. V was trimmed by 6 bases and J by 4 bases, leaving 16 bases between them. The CDR3 reads CASREAGGPYNEQFF. CDR3 coding DNA: TGTGCCAGCAGGGAGGCCGGGGGGCCGTACAATGAGCAGTTCTTC.

This chain joins TRBV5-4 and TRBJ1-4; 7 bases are shared with TRBD1. V lost 0 bases, J lost 1 base, and 3 bases stayed unmatched. CDR3 length: 16 residues. Germline CDR1 reads SGHNT; CDR2 reads YYREEE (reference sequence). The CDR3 here is CASSLGRGLTNEKLFF. CDR3 coding DNA: TGTGCCAGCAGCTTGGGGAGGGGGCTAACTAATGAAAAACTGTTTTTT. Based on the CDR3 plus reference TRBV5-4 and TRBJ1-4, the full variable domain is ETGVTQSPTHLIKTRGQQVTLRCSSQSGHNTVSWYQQALGQGPQFIFQYYREEENGRGNFPPRFSGLQFPNYSSELNVNALELDDSALYLCASSLGRGLTNEKLFFGSGTQLSVL.